The clone carrying this T cell receptor beta chain was counted between two and nine times. The antigen is undetermined. The CDR3 is 12 amino acids. The V gene's germline CDR1 is MDHEN and CDR2 SYDVKM. TCRdb independently ran MiXCR on the RT-PCR reads; one entry per CDR3 protein. The table lists hundreds of thousands of distinct CDR3 sequences, 15% to 20% of them singletons. The data originate from a study of response to subunit inactivated influenza vaccine. Study-wide points: It was suggested by the authors that few new T cells are recruited by each seasonal influenza vaccination.

Material: CD4+ T cells sorted from PBMCs, obtained 23 months after vaccination. This TCR was recovered from a man aged 50 to 69 who received an inactivated influenza vaccine. The genes are TRBV28 and TRBJ2-1, with D possibly matching TRBD2 (6 bases). The CDR3 protein is CATGVNYNEQFF. In nucleotides, the CDR3 is TGTGCAACGGGGGTAAATTACAATGAGCAGTTCTTC. The full variable domain, in which reference TRBV28 and TRBJ2-1 provide the parts outside the CDR3, is DVKVTQSSRYLVKRTGEKVFLECVQDMDHENMFWYRQDPGLGLRLIYFSYDVKMKEKGDIPEGYSVSREKKERFSLILESASTNQTSMYLCATGVNYNEQFFGPGTRLTVL.